The TCR beta chain under discussion was sequenced for a study of blood T cell repertoires in COVID-19 (TCRdb year 2020). About the investigation overall: Samples covering the acute and convalescent phases of COVID-19 were provided by collaborators in the United States, Italy and Spain. The prospective study material was composed of cDNA or gDNA derived from T cells, B-cell-depleted T cells, or PBMCs. Deeply sampled blood TCRbeta repertoires from subjects exposed to, actively infected with, or recovered from COVID-19 were included in the dataset. The repertoires were released in a freely available public database intended as a resource for research on the immune response to SARS-CoV-2. Samples came from the ongoing ImmuneRACE study (first 160 participants) plus 1,254 subjects from 6 global collaborators. A de-identified subject ID, COVID-19 status, age in years and sex were almost always included in the sample metadata. Where available, HLA class I and class II types were taken from metadata supplied by the sample provider and were not determined by assay-based typing.

Study-wide conclusions, independent of this receptor: The amount of clinical and demographic metadata varied by source and participant and was provided uncurated.

V loses 4 bases, J loses 5 bases, and the germline ends lie 5 bases apart. The CDR3 measures 11 amino acids from cysteine to phenylalanine. Solely the CDR3 DNA is kept, with 33 bases framed from the first base. CDR1 and CDR2 were assigned from the germline V gene as SGHTA and FQGNSA. Each collaborating institution followed its own protocols to collect whole blood in K2EDTA tubes. Collaborator samples were shipped for TCRbeta analysis as frozen whole blood, isolated PBMCs, or DNA extracted from either sample type. Worth noting for this clone: The antigen it recognizes is unknown. Base qualities are not provided; no much larger clone lies one nucleotide away.

TCRbeta CDR3 regions were amplified from genomic DNA by means of the immunoSEQ Assay, a bias-controlled multiplex PCR. In the source study's methods: Nucleated cell counts per sample were estimated from amplification of reference gene primers within the assay. To quantify the absolute abundance of each unique TCRbeta CDR3 rearrangement, sequence reads were collapsed and filtered. For each sample, productive Simpson clonality was calculated as the square root of Simpson's diversity index over productive rearrangements. This immuneACCESS table, as held by TCRdb, lists in-frame sequences with V and J called but not all clones. Of the missing ones, under half trace to an unresolved V gene in checked studies; the others have no known cause. V, J and clone size reflect that table, while D and trimming were determined from the DNA. The sample table contains some 150,000 clones; only one count was recorded for approximately 86% of them. The ten biggest clones cover about 4.1% of the sample.

The rearrangement combines TRBV7-2 with TRBJ1-2; the D gene is unclear. The TCR comes from a woman in her sixties or seventies with active or convalescent COVID-19. The sequenced material came from peripheral blood. The base sequence is TGTGCCAGCAGCTCCCGGTATGGCTACACCTTC. It specifies CASSSRYGYTF.